Presented here are 16 T cell receptor beta chains from one specimen sequenced in a study of cytomegalovirus exposure and HLA in healthy donors. A multiplex PCR was run with 60 Vbeta primers and 13 Jbeta primers. The protocol was immunoSEQ multiplex PCR, while the TCRdb copy is restricted to in-frame clones and leaves out a portion. The sample has more than 50,000 clones, approximately 71% seen once. Sequenced material: PBMCs. Every receptor here comes from a man in his fifties or sixties in good health and CMV-seropositive.

The chain employs TRBV5-4 and TRBJ2-7; perhaps TRBD1 as D (5 bases). Trimming removed 4 bases at V and 5 bases at J, with 13 bases between. The CDR3 runs to 13 residues. Germline V CDR1 and CDR2: SGHNT, YYREEE (reference sequence). In DNA, the CDR3 is TGTGCCAGCAGCACCCTCCTAGGGGACGAGCAGTACTTC. It encodes CASSTLLGDEQYF. Complete variable domain (other parts from reference TRBV5-4 and TRBJ2-7): ETGVTQSPTHLIKTRGQQVTLRCSSQSGHNTVSWYQQALGQGPQFIFQYYREEENGRGNFPPRFSGLQFPNYSSELNVNALELDDSALYLCASSTLLGDEQYFGPGTRLTVT.

This rearrangement joins TRBV5-1 to TRBJ2-1; TRBD2 might be the D (6 bases). Germline V CDR1 and CDR2: SGHRS, YFSETQ. The CDR3 is 13 amino acids. With 4 bases removed from V and 4 bases from J, the gap between germline ends came to 9 bases. The CDR3 nucleotides are TGCGCCAGCAGCCTCGGACTATACAATGAGCAGTTCTTC. This codes for CASSLGLYNEQFF.

This chain connects TRBV19 to TRBJ2-7; TRBD2 matches at 7 bases. Germline V gene sequence: CDR1 LNHDA, CDR2 SQIVND (reference sequence). The CDR3 has 13 amino acids. Trimming took 3 bases from V and 3 from J; bases not matched to a gene: 2. In DNA, the CDR3 is TGTGCCAGTAGTATCGGACTAGACTACGAGCAGTACTTC. This codes for CASSIGLDYEQYF.

The V and J genes are TRBV6-5 and TRBJ1-2; 9 nucleotides match TRBD1. Germline values: CDR1 MNHEY, CDR2 SVGAGI. Germline trimming cut 0 bases from V and 6 bases from J; bases unmatched to any gene: 8. This CDR3 comprises 16 residues. CDR3 in DNA: TGTGCCAGCAGTTACTCGTCGACACAGGGGGCAAATGGCTACACCTTC. Protein sequence: CASSYSSTQGANGYTF.

This clone was counted once. The chain is built from TRBV6-5 and TRBJ2-7, with D perhaps matching TRBD2 (5 bases). Looked up from germline, CDR1 is MNHEY and CDR2 is SVGAGI. CDR3 length equals 11 residues. V lost 5 bases and J 6 bases, leaving 8 bases between the germline ends. The CDR3 DNA is TGTGCCAGCAGTCGGGGTGGCGAGCAGTACTTC. It codes for CASSRGGEQYF.

The V gene is TRBV30, the J gene TRBJ2-7; 12 bases align to TRBD1. CDR1 is GTSNPN and CDR2 is SVGIG in the germline V gene (reference sequence). The CDR3 length is 19 residues. With V trimmed by 2 bases and J by 0 bases, 14 bases remained unmatched. The CDR3 DNA reads as TGTGCCTGGAGTACCAGTCCCGGGACAGGGGGCATGCACTCCTACGAGCAGTACTTC. Its translation: CAWSTSPGTGGMHSYEQYF. Full variable domain (outside the CDR3, taken from reference TRBV30 and TRBJ2-7): SQTIHQWPATLVQPVGSPLSLECTVEGTSNPNLYWYRQAAGRGLQLLFYSVGIGQISSEVPQNLSASRPQDRQFILSSKKLLLSDSGFYLCAWSTSPGTGGMHSYEQYFGPGTRLTVT.

Only a few counts were recorded for this clone. The CDR3 DNA is TGTGCCAGCAGCGTACAAATCGGGACAGGGTACAATGAGCAGTTCTTC. This codes for CASSVQIGTGYNEQFF. The V call is TRBV9, the J call TRBJ2-1; 9 bases fit TRBD1. Germline V gives CDR1 SGDLS, CDR2 YYNGEE. V trimming: 1 base; J trimming: 4 bases; junction bases outside the gene matches: 6. The CDR3 has 16 amino acids.

This clone was detected once. This chain uses TRBV27 with TRBJ2-3, with 9 positions matching TRBD2. Germline V gives CDR1 MNHEY, CDR2 SMNVEV (reference sequence). V was clipped by 7 bases and J by 2 bases; unmatched bases: 13. The CDR3 covers 17 residues. The CDR3 DNA is TGTGCCAGCACCTTGGGTTGGCGGGAGGGCTTCACAGATACGCAGTATTTT. Amino acid sequence: CASTLGWREGFTDTQYF.

The chain recombines TRBV7-9 with TRBJ1-5; D gene uncertain. Germline V gene data show CDR1 as SEHNR and CDR2 as FQNEAQ (reference sequence). V was trimmed by 5 bases and J by 3 bases, leaving 5 bases between them. This CDR3 is built from 12 residues. The CDR3 protein is CASSEVNQPQHF. The CDR3 nucleotides read TGTGCCAGCAGCGAGGTCAATCAGCCCCAGCATTTT.

Of note for this clone: Its ends do not fully match the called genes, so a read error is possible. CDR3 in amino acids: CAWMRGPANALTF. CDR3 bases: TGTGCCTGGATGCGGGGTCCGGCCAACGCCCTGACTTTC. The genes are TRBV30 and TRBJ2-6; D may be TRBD2 (6 bases). CDR1 GTSNPN and CDR2 SVGIG come from the germline V gene (reference sequence). The CDR3 consists of 13 residues.

V usage is TRBV5-4 and J usage is TRBJ2-5; TRBD1 matches 8 bases. Trimming took 0 bases from V and 7 from J; bases not matched to a gene: 8. CDR3 length: 15 amino acids. CDR1 is SGHNT, CDR2 YYREEE, per germline (reference sequence). This CDR3 reads CASSLGRGRGGTQYF. CDR3 in DNA: TGTGCCAGCAGCTTGGGCAGGGGGCGAGGAGGGACCCAGTACTTC.

This chain connects TRBV7-2 to TRBJ2-7; 12 bases agree with TRBD2. The J segment lost 7 bases and the V segment lost 2 bases, leaving 9 bases of the junction unmatched. This CDR3 comprises 16 residues. Germline assignment: CDR1 SGHTA and CDR2 FQGNSA. CDR3 loop: CASSLLTSGGSGEQYF. In DNA, the CDR3 is TGTGCCAGCAGCTTATTGACTAGCGGGGGTTCAGGAGAGCAGTACTTC.

This clone was detected ten times or more. The chain has TRBV6-1 and TRBJ1-5, with D possibly TRBD1 on 6 matching bases. V was clipped by 5 bases and J by 5 bases, with 10 bases between them. There are 13 residues in the CDR3. CDR1 is MNHNS, CDR2 SASEGT, per germline. The CDR3 protein is CASSSGAYQPQHF. The CDR3 region has the DNA TGTGCCAGCAGTTCAGGGGCATATCAGCCCCAGCATTTT.

The chain carries TRBV7-2 and TRBJ1-2, with D possibly matching TRBD1 (6 bases). Germline V CDR1 and CDR2: SGHTA, FQGNSA. Trimming removed 4 bases from V and 2 bases from J, with 14 bases in between. There are 15 residues in the CDR3. The CDR3 reads CASSSQGLPNYGYTF. CDR3 in DNA: TGTGCCAGCAGCTCCCAGGGGTTGCCAAACTATGGCTACACCTTC.

V is TRBV13 and J is TRBJ2-7; 7 bases fit TRBD1. The CDR3 runs to 17 residues. Looked up from germline, CDR1 is PRHDT and CDR2 is FYEKMQ (reference sequence). The ends lost 0 bases at V and 3 bases at J; junction bases unmatched: 11. The CDR3 nucleotides read TGTGCCAGCAGCTTAGGACGGAAGGGACAGAGACACTACGAGCAGTACTTC. It translates to CASSLGRKGQRHYEQYF.

The DNA of the CDR3 is TGTGCCAGCAGCCGCCGCCTTACAGGGGGCGCAGGGTCCGCTGAAGCTTTCTTT. Amino acids: CASSRRLTGGAGSAEAFF. The rearrangement joins TRBV13 to TRBJ1-1, with TRBD1 matching 9 bases. The CDR3 spans 18 residues. Germline assignment: CDR1 PRHDT and CDR2 FYEKMQ (reference sequence). The ends lost 5 bases at V and 6 bases at J; junction bases unmatched: 19.